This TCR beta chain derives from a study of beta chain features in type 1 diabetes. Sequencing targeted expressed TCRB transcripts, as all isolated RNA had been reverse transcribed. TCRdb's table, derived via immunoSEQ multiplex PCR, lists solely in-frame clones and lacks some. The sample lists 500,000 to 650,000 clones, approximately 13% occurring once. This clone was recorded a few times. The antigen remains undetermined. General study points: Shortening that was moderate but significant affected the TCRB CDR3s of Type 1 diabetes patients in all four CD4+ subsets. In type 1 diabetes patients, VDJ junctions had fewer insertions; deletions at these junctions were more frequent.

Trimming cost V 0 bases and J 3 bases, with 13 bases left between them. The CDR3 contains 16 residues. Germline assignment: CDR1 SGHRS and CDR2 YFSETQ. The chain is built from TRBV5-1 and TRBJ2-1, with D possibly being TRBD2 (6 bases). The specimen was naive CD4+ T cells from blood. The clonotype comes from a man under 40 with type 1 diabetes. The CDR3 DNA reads TGCGCCAGCAGCTTGGCAGGTAGCGGAAACTACAATGAGCAGTTCTTC. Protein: CASSLAGSGNYNEQFF.